Shown below are 7 T cell receptor beta chains from a single sample sequenced in a study of CD8 T cells in ankylosing spondylitis. MiXCR, applied by TCRdb to the 5' RACE reads, yields one record per CDR3 protein. The sample carries 200,000 to 250,000 distinct CDR3 sequences, roughly 10% recorded once. The sequencing input was blood, either unsorted or a sorted T cell fraction (not recorded which). Receptors originate from a male donor with ankylosing spondylitis or in good health (not recorded which).

At least ten counts were recorded for this clonotype. The chain has TRBV15 and TRBJ1-1, with 9 bases fitting TRBD1. Germline-derived CDR1 and CDR2 are LNHNV and YYDKDF (reference sequence). The CDR3 is made up of 14 amino acids. V dropped 4 bases and J dropped 5; count of bases not matched to a gene: 5. Here the CDR3 reads CATSIRTGDTEAFF. In nucleotides, the CDR3 is TGTGCCACCAGCATAAGGACAGGGGATACTGAAGCTTTCTTT.

This clonotype was seen only a few times. The V gene is TRBV5-1, the J gene TRBJ2-6; 7 nucleotides match TRBD1. V was clipped by 3 bases and J by 4 bases; unmatched bases: 13. The CDR3 is 18 amino acids. CDR1 and CDR2 (germline): SGHRS, YFSETQ. The CDR3 DNA sequence: TGCGCCAGCAGCTGGGCATACAGGGGACCGGGCGGGGCCAACGTCCTGACTTTC. The encoded protein is CASSWAYRGPGGANVLTF.

The chain is built from TRBV2 and TRBJ2-7; D may be TRBD1 or TRBD2 (6 bases each). The germline V gene encodes CDR1 SNHLY and CDR2 FYNNEI. The CDR3 contains 14 residues. The germline V and J ends were trimmed by 1 base and 6 bases, with 13 bases remaining between them. For the CDR3, the DNA is TGTGCCAGCAGTGAAGTCGGCAGGGGAGGCGAGCAGTACTTC. It translates to CASSEVGRGGEQYF.

This clonotype has at least ten counts. The CDR3 coding sequence is TGTGCCACCGGACAGGGGAACTCTGGAAACACCATATATTTT. Protein: CATGQGNSGNTIYF. The chain combines TRBV12-3 or TRBV12-4 with TRBJ1-3; 9 nucleotides agree with TRBD1. The junction had 4 bases not matched to a gene; V was cut back by 10 bases and J by 0 bases. The CDR3 sequence is 14 residues long.

The rearrangement joins TRBV28 to TRBJ2-2; a weak D match, TRBD1 (6 bases). Between the trimmed V and J ends, which lost 4 bases and 2 bases, there was a span of 20 bases. CDR1 is MDHEN, CDR2 SYDVKM, per germline. CDR3 length equals 18 residues. The CDR3 bases are TGTGCCAGCAGTTCGCACAGGGTTCTTGGGCCCAACACCGGGGAGCTGTTTTTT. This gives the protein CASSSHRVLGPNTGELFF.

This sequence joins TRBV7-2 and TRBJ2-3; TRBD1 matches at 9 bases. This CDR3 has 16 residues. V dropped 5 bases and J dropped 3; count of bases not matched to a gene: 9. In germline, CDR1 is SGHTA, CDR2 FQGNSA. CDR3 region: CASSQGGGQGTDTQYF. The CDR3 bases are TGTGCCAGCAGCCAAGGGGGGGGACAGGGAACAGATACGCAGTATTTT.

This clonotype was picked up many times. The chain has TRBV5-1 and TRBJ1-1, with 9 nucleotides matching TRBD1. The junction had 4 bases not matched to a gene; V was cut back by 7 bases and J by 3 bases. The CDR3 length is 13 residues. In germline, CDR1 is SGHRS, CDR2 YFSETQ. The CDR3 here is CASSRQGDTEAFF. In nucleotides, the CDR3 is TGCGCCAGCTCGAGACAGGGGGACACTGAAGCTTTCTTT.